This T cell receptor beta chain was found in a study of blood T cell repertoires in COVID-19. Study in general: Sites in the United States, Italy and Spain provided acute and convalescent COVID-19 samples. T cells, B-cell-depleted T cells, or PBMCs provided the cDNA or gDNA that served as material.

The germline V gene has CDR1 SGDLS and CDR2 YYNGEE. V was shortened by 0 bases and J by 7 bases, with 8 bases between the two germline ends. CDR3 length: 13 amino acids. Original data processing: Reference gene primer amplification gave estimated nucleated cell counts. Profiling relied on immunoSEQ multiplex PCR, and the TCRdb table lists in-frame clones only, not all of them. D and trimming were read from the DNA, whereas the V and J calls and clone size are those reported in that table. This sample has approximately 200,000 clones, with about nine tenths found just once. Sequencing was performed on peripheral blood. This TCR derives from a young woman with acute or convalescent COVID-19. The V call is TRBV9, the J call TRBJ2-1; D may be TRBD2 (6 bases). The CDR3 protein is CASSVGRGNEQFF. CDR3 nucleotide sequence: TGTGCCAGCAGCGTAGGCCGGGGGAATGAGCAGTTCTTC.